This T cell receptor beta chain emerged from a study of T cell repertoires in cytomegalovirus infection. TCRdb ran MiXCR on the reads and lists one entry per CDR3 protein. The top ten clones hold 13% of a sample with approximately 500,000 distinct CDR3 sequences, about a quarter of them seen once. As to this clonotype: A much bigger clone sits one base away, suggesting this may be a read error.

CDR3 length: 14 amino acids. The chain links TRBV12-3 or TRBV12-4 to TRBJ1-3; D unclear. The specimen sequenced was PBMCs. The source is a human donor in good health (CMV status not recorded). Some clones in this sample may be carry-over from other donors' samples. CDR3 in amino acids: CDSNSWRGLNTIYF. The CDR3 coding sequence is TGTGACAGCAACTCTTGGCGGGGTTTAAACACCATATATTTT.